A selection of T cell receptor beta chains follows, all from one sample in a study of blood T cells in healthy people across ages. Each CDR3 protein gets one entry after TCRdb re-called the 5' RACE reads with MiXCR. The sample has roughly 2 million distinct CDR3 sequences; about 49% are singletons. The sequenced material came from blood. These receptors all stem from a woman in her forties in good health. The CDR3 runs from the conserved cysteine through the conserved F or W. The order of the fields is J gene, clone size, V gene, D gene, CDR3 protein, CDR3 DNA. D genes are given only for firm matches. Expanded clones are given a class, and other clones once, few, many or no size at all.

j_call: TRBJ1-2; clone_size: .; v_call: TRBV4-1; d_call: TRBD1; cdr3_aa: CASSQDSGTGNYGYTF; cdr3_nt: TGCGCCAGCAGCCAAGATTCCGGGACAGGGAACTATGGCTACACCTTC
j_call: TRBJ1-2; clone_size: .; v_call: TRBV10-3; d_call: .; cdr3_aa: CAIKGSFQLANYGYTF; cdr3_nt: TGTGCCATCAAAGGTTCATTCCAGTTAGCTAACTATGGCTACACCTTC
j_call: TRBJ2-1; clone_size: .; v_call: TRBV20-1; d_call: TRBD1; cdr3_aa: CSARDMTGQGRNEQFF; cdr3_nt: TGCAGTGCTAGAGATATGACGGGACAGGGGCGCAATGAGCAGTTCTTC
j_call: TRBJ2-1; clone_size: .; v_call: TRBV9; d_call: TRBD2; cdr3_aa: CASSPMTSGGWDEQFF; cdr3_nt: TGTGCCAGCAGCCCAATGACTAGCGGGGGGTGGGATGAGCAGTTCTTC
j_call: TRBJ2-7; clone_size: many; v_call: TRBV18; d_call: .; cdr3_aa: CASSGPSSYEQYF; cdr3_nt: TGTGCCAGCTCCGGTCCTTCCTCCTACGAGCAGTACTTC
j_call: TRBJ2-1; clone_size: many; v_call: TRBV5-6; d_call: TRBD1; cdr3_aa: CASSPQTGTGGRNEQFF; cdr3_nt: TGTGCCAGCAGCCCTCAGACCGGGACAGGGGGTAGGAATGAGCAGTTCTTC
j_call: TRBJ2-1; clone_size: few; v_call: TRBV7-2; d_call: .; cdr3_aa: CASSLIGDIDFDEQFF; cdr3_nt: TGTGCCAGCAGCTTAATTGGGGACATAGACTTTGATGAGCAGTTCTTC
j_call: TRBJ2-1; clone_size: .; v_call: TRBV12-3/TRBV12-4; d_call: .; cdr3_aa: CASSYKDDNRVVGEQFF; cdr3_nt: TGTGCCAGCAGCTACAAAGACGACAATCGCGTAGTGGGTGAGCAGTTCTTC
j_call: TRBJ2-1; clone_size: .; v_call: TRBV29-1; d_call: .; cdr3_aa: CSVDPRQSNNEQFF; cdr3_nt: TGCAGCGTTGACCCTAGACAGAGTAACAATGAGCAGTTCTTC
j_call: TRBJ2-3; clone_size: .; v_call: TRBV6-2/TRBV6-3; d_call: TRBD2; cdr3_aa: CASSYRGGRTGTDTQYF; cdr3_nt: TGTGCCAGCAGTTATCGCGGGGGGCGGACTGGCACAGATACGCAGTATTTT
j_call: TRBJ1-2; clone_size: few; v_call: TRBV12-3/TRBV12-4; d_call: .; cdr3_aa: CASSPTRSHGYTF; cdr3_nt: TGTGCCAGCAGTCCGACAAGGTCGCATGGCTACACCTTC
j_call: TRBJ2-7; clone_size: .; v_call: TRBV19; d_call: TRBD1; cdr3_aa: CASSPRQGGSYNEQYF; cdr3_nt: TGTGCCAGTAGTCCTAGACAGGGGGGCTCCTACAATGAGCAGTACTTC
j_call: TRBJ2-6; clone_size: .; v_call: TRBV9; d_call: .; cdr3_aa: CASSAPVGRSTGANVPTF; cdr3_nt: TGTGCCAGCAGCGCTCCCGTGGGCAGGAGTACTGGGGCCAACGTCCCGACTTTC
j_call: TRBJ2-7; clone_size: .; v_call: TRBV24-1; d_call: TRBD1; cdr3_aa: CATSDSRTGSVHEQYF; cdr3_nt: TGTGCCACCAGTGATTCCCGGACAGGGTCAGTCCACGAGCAGTACTTC
j_call: TRBJ2-1; clone_size: few; v_call: TRBV27; d_call: TRBD2; cdr3_aa: CASSLLRLAGSYNEQFF; cdr3_nt: TGTGCCAGCAGTTTATTGAGACTAGCGGGGAGCTACAATGAGCAGTTCTTC
j_call: TRBJ2-7; clone_size: few; v_call: TRBV20-1; d_call: TRBD2; cdr3_aa: CSARETGLDDEQYF; cdr3_nt: TGCAGTGCTAGAGAAACTGGACTAGATGACGAGCAGTACTTC
j_call: TRBJ1-2; clone_size: .; v_call: TRBV3-1; d_call: .; cdr3_aa: CASSQEGTGRGNYGYTF; cdr3_nt: TGTGCCAGCAGCCAAGAAGGTACAGGACGGGGAAACTATGGCTACACCTTC
j_call: TRBJ2-3; clone_size: .; v_call: TRBV5-1; d_call: .; cdr3_aa: CASSLRRAADTQYF; cdr3_nt: TGCGCCAGCAGCTTGCGAAGGGCGGCAGATACGCAGTATTTT
j_call: TRBJ2-2; clone_size: .; v_call: TRBV29-1; d_call: .; cdr3_aa: CSVELGITGELFF; cdr3_nt: TGCAGCGTTGAGTTAGGAATCACCGGGGAGCTGTTTTTT
j_call: TRBJ2-7; clone_size: .; v_call: TRBV28; d_call: .; cdr3_aa: CASQSMAYEQYF; cdr3_nt: TGTGCCAGCCAAAGTATGGCCTACGAGCAGTACTTC
j_call: TRBJ1-4; clone_size: .; v_call: TRBV11-2; d_call: .; cdr3_aa: CASSLAPQGYSEKLFF; cdr3_nt: TGTGCCAGCAGCTTAGCCCCTCAGGGATACAGTGAAAAACTGTTTTTT
j_call: TRBJ2-7; clone_size: .; v_call: TRBV7-2; d_call: .; cdr3_aa: CASSGSSGRNNEQYF; cdr3_nt: TGTGCCAGCAGCGGTTCCTCAGGAAGAAACAATGAGCAGTACTTC
j_call: TRBJ2-5; clone_size: few; v_call: TRBV7-9; d_call: .; cdr3_aa: CATQDRARETQYF; cdr3_nt: TGTGCCACACAGGACAGAGCCCGAGAGACCCAGTACTTC
j_call: TRBJ2-7; clone_size: few; v_call: TRBV12-3/TRBV12-4; d_call: TRBD1; cdr3_aa: CASSLTTGGGGEQYF; cdr3_nt: TGTGCCAGCAGTCTGACGACAGGGGGTGGTGGTGAGCAGTACTTC
j_call: TRBJ2-6; clone_size: .; v_call: TRBV20-1; d_call: .; cdr3_aa: CSARDHSHSGANVLTF; cdr3_nt: TGCAGTGCTAGAGACCACAGCCACTCTGGGGCCAACGTCCTGACTTTC
j_call: TRBJ1-4; clone_size: few; v_call: TRBV7-2; d_call: TRBD1; cdr3_aa: CASSLETGYNEKLFF; cdr3_nt: TGTGCCAGCAGCTTAGAGACAGGGTATAATGAAAAACTGTTTTTT
j_call: TRBJ2-7; clone_size: .; v_call: TRBV6-2/TRBV6-3; d_call: TRBD1; cdr3_aa: CASNRGDRTYEQYF; cdr3_nt: TGTGCCAGCAATCGAGGGGACAGGACCTACGAGCAGTACTTC
j_call: TRBJ1-1; clone_size: .; v_call: TRBV20-1; d_call: .; cdr3_aa: CSARGKGTMNTEAFF; cdr3_nt: TGCAGTGCTCGGGGCAAGGGGACCATGAACACTGAAGCTTTCTTT
j_call: TRBJ2-7; clone_size: .; v_call: TRBV29-1; d_call: TRBD2; cdr3_aa: CSVEGLAGQIRYEQYF; cdr3_nt: TGCAGCGTTGAGGGACTAGCGGGCCAAATTCGCTACGAGCAGTACTTC
j_call: TRBJ2-3; clone_size: .; v_call: TRBV15; d_call: .; cdr3_aa: CATSRDSGVREDTQYF; cdr3_nt: TGTGCCACCAGCAGAGATTCGGGGGTGAGGGAAGATACGCAGTATTTT
j_call: TRBJ2-5; clone_size: .; v_call: TRBV7-9; d_call: TRBD2; cdr3_aa: CASSCGTSGDETQYF; cdr3_nt: TGTGCCAGCAGCTGTGGGACTAGCGGGGACGAGACCCAGTACTTC
j_call: TRBJ2-4; clone_size: .; v_call: TRBV15; d_call: TRBD1; cdr3_aa: CATSRDLIRDRSFKGNIQYF; cdr3_nt: TGTGCCACCAGCAGAGATCTTATAAGGGACAGAAGTTTTAAGGGAAACATTCAGTACTTC
j_call: TRBJ2-1; clone_size: few; v_call: TRBV2; d_call: .; cdr3_aa: CASSEEGGGYSYNEQFF; cdr3_nt: TGTGCCAGCAGTGAAGAAGGCGGGGGCTACTCCTACAATGAGCAGTTCTTC
j_call: TRBJ2-5; clone_size: .; v_call: TRBV28; d_call: TRBD1; cdr3_aa: CASSRTGVPQETQYF; cdr3_nt: TGTGCCAGCAGCCGGACAGGGGTACCACAAGAGACCCAGTACTTC
j_call: TRBJ2-4; clone_size: once; v_call: TRBV12-3/TRBV12-4; d_call: TRBD1; cdr3_aa: CASRKTGGAKNIQYF; cdr3_nt: TGTGCCAGCAGAAAGACAGGGGGTGCCAAAAACATTCAGTACTTC
j_call: TRBJ1-6; clone_size: few; v_call: TRBV4-1; d_call: TRBD1; cdr3_aa: CASTQGVGNSPLHF; cdr3_nt: TGCGCCAGCACCCAGGGGGTCGGGAATTCACCCCTCCACTTT
j_call: TRBJ2-1; clone_size: .; v_call: TRBV28; d_call: .; cdr3_aa: CASSSLRGSYDEQFF; cdr3_nt: TGTGCCAGCAGTTCCCTCCGGGGCAGCTACGATGAGCAGTTCTTC
j_call: TRBJ1-2; clone_size: .; v_call: TRBV4-1; d_call: .; cdr3_aa: CASSQLGGMDYGYTF; cdr3_nt: TGCGCCAGCAGCCAACTAGGGGGTATGGACTATGGCTACACCTTC
j_call: TRBJ2-5; clone_size: .; v_call: TRBV20-1; d_call: .; cdr3_aa: CSAAAGPQETQYF; cdr3_nt: TGCAGTGCGGCCGCGGGACCCCAAGAGACCCAGTACTTC
j_call: TRBJ1-2; clone_size: .; v_call: TRBV9; d_call: .; cdr3_aa: CASSVTSTYGYTF; cdr3_nt: TGTGCCAGCAGCGTTACGTCGACCTATGGCTACACCTTC
j_call: TRBJ2-7; clone_size: .; v_call: TRBV10-3; d_call: .; cdr3_aa: CAISESGQRSSYNEQYF; cdr3_nt: TGTGCCATCAGTGAGTCGGGGCAGCGGAGCTCCTACAATGAGCAGTACTTC
j_call: TRBJ2-3; clone_size: .; v_call: TRBV7-2; d_call: .; cdr3_aa: CASSSPGGWGSDTQYF; cdr3_nt: TGTGCCAGCAGCTCCCCCGGGGGTTGGGGCTCGGATACGCAGTATTTT
j_call: TRBJ1-2; clone_size: .; v_call: TRBV20-1; d_call: TRBD1; cdr3_aa: CSARLGQGVGGYTF; cdr3_nt: TGCAGTGCTAGACTCGGACAGGGAGTGGGCGGCTACACCTTC
j_call: TRBJ2-7; clone_size: many; v_call: TRBV6-1; d_call: .; cdr3_aa: CASSAAQGFSYEQYF; cdr3_nt: TGTGCCAGCAGTGCCGCCCAGGGATTCTCCTACGAGCAGTACTTC
j_call: TRBJ1-1; clone_size: .; v_call: TRBV6-5; d_call: .; cdr3_aa: CASSTQETEAFF; cdr3_nt: TGTGCCAGCAGTACCCAGGAGACTGAAGCTTTCTTT
j_call: TRBJ2-5; clone_size: .; v_call: TRBV6-1; d_call: .; cdr3_aa: CASSVVGGQGETQYF; cdr3_nt: TGTGCCAGCAGTGTGGTGGGGGGGCAGGGAGAGACCCAGTACTTC
j_call: TRBJ2-1; clone_size: .; v_call: TRBV5-5; d_call: TRBD2; cdr3_aa: CASSLEALAGANYNEQFF; cdr3_nt: TGTGCCAGCAGCTTGGAAGCCCTAGCGGGGGCCAACTACAATGAGCAGTTCTTC
j_call: TRBJ2-7; clone_size: .; v_call: TRBV14; d_call: TRBD1; cdr3_aa: CASSRTGAPNYEQYF; cdr3_nt: TGTGCCAGCAGCCGGACAGGGGCCCCAAACTACGAGCAGTACTTC
j_call: TRBJ2-7; clone_size: .; v_call: TRBV11-2; d_call: .; cdr3_aa: CASSPGAGLSSYEQYF; cdr3_nt: TGTGCCAGCAGCCCTGGAGCGGGCCTGAGCTCCTACGAGCAGTACTTC